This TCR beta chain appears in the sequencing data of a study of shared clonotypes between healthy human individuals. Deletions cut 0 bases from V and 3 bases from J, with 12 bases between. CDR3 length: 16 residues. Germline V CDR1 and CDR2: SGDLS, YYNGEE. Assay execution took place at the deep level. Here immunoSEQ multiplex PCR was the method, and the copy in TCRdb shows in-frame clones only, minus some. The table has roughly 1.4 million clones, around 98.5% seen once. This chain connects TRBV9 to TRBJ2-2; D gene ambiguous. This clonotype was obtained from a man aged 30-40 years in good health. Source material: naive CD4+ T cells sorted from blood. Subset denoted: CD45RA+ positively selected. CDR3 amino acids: CASSVGGYDDTGELFF. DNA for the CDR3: TGTGCCAGCAGCGTAGGCGGATACGACGACACCGGGGAGCTGTTTTTT.